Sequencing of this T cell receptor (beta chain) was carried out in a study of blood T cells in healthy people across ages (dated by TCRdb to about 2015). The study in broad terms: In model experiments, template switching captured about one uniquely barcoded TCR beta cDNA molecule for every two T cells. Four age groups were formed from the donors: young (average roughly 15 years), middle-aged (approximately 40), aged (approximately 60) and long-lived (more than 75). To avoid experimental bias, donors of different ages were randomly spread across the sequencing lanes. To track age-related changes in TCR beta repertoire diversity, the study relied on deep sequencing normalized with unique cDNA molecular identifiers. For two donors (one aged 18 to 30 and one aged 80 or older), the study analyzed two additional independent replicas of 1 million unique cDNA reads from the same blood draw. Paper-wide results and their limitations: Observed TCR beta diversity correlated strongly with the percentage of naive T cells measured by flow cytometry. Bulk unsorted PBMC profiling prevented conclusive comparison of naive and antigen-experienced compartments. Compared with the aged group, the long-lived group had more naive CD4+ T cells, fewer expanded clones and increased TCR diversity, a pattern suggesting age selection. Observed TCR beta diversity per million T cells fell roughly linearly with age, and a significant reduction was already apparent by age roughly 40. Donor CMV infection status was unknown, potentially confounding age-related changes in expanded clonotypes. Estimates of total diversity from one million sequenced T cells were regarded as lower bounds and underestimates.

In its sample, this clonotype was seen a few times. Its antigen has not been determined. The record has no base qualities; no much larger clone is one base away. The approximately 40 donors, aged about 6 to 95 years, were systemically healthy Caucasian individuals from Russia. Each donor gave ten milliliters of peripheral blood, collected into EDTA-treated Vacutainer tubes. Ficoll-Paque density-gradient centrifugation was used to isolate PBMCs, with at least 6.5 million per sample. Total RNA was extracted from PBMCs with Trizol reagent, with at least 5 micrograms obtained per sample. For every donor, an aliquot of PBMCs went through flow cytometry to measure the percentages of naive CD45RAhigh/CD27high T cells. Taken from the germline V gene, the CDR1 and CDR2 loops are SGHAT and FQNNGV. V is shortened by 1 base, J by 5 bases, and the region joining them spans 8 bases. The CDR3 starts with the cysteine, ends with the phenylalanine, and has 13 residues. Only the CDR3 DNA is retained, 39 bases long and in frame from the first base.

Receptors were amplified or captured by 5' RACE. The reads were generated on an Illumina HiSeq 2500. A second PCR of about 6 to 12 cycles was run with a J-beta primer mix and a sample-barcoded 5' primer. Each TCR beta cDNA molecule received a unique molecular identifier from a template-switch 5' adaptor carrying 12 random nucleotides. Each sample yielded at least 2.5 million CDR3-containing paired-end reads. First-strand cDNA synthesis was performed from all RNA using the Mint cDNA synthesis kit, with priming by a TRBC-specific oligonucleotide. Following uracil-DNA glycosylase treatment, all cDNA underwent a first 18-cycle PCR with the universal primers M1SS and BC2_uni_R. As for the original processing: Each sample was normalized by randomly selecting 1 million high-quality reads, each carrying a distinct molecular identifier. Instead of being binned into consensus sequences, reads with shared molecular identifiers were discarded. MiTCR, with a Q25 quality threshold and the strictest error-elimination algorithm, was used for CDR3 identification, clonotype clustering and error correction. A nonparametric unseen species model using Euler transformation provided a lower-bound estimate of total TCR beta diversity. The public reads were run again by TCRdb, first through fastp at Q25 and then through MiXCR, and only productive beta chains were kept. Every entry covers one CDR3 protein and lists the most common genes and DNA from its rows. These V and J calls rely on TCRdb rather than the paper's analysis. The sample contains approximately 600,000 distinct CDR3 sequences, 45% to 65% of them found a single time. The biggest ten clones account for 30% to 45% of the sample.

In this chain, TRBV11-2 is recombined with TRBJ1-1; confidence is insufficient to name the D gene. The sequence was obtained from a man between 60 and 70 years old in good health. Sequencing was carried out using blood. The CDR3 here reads CASSLAPGTEAFF. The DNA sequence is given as TGTGCCAGCAGCTTAGCCCCGGGGACTGAAGCTTTCTTT.